This TCR beta chain is from a study of cytomegalovirus exposure and HLA in healthy donors. Study-level points and caveats: Judged likely to be a sequencing artifact was a cluster of highly shared sequence variants.

V lost 4 bases, J lost 10 bases, and 26 bases lay in between. The CDR3 is 16 amino acids. CDR1 and CDR2 (germline): GTSNPN, SVGIG (reference sequence). On this clone: Its target is not known.

The PCR employed 60 Vbeta primers together with 13 Jbeta primers. Clones were sequenced by immunoSEQ multiplex PCR, and TCRdb holds only the in-frame ones, with some missing. This sample contains 130,000 to 150,000 clones. This chain links TRBV30 with TRBJ2-1; the D gene is possibly TRBD2 (6 bases). The source of this sequence is a male donor in good health and CMV-seronegative. Material: PBMCs. The CDR3 region has the DNA TGTGCCTGGACTTCTACTGGCGGGGCCGTCCTAGACGAGCAGTTCTTC. Translation gives CAWTSTGGAVLDEQFF.